This T cell receptor (beta chain) was sequenced during a study of blood T cell repertoires in COVID-19. Study information: Specimens from acute and convalescent COVID-19 originated in the United States, Italy and Spain. PBMCs, B-cell-depleted T cells, or T cells were the source of the cDNA or gDNA that made up the material.

V gave up 3 bases and J gave up 8 bases, with 19 bases separating them. There are 15 residues in the CDR3. Germline V gene sequence: CDR1 ENHRY, CDR2 SYGVKD. This clone was observed a few times. Under the authors' procedure: Amplification with reference gene primers provided the estimates of nucleated cell counts. Clones were sequenced by immunoSEQ multiplex PCR, and TCRdb holds only the in-frame ones, with some missing. The V and J calls and clone size were taken over from that table, and D and trimming were inferred from the DNA. Of about 100,000 clones listed, 70% to 85% are singletons. The source of this sequence is an older man with active or convalescent COVID-19. The sample was peripheral blood. This rearrangement joins TRBV10-3 to TRBJ1-2; possibly TRBD1 for D (6 bases). CDR3 DNA: TGTGCCATCAGTGATTCGGCAGGGGCGAGTGGGGGCTACACCTTC. This gives the protein CAISDSAGASGGYTF.